Below, 24 T cell receptor beta chains from the same sample are listed, as sequenced in a study of blood T cells in healthy people across ages. Alongside a J-beta primer mix, a sample-barcoded 5' primer served in a second PCR lasting roughly 7 to 11 cycles. TCRdb reprocessed the 5' RACE reads with MiXCR, giving one entry per CDR3 protein. This sample yields approximately 700,000 distinct CDR3 sequences, of which less than 40% are seen a single time; 15% belongs to the top ten. Material for sequencing was blood. All receptors come from an elderly woman in good health.

This clonotype was seen more than once but under ten times. The chain links TRBV28 to TRBJ1-5; 8 nucleotides align to TRBD1. CDR1 and CDR2 (germline): MDHEN, SYDVKM. The CDR3 runs to 13 residues. After removal of 7 bases from V and 7 bases from J, the junction contained 6 bases not matched to a gene. Here the CDR3 reads CASISGGVQPQHF. Written as DNA, the CDR3 is TGTGCCAGCATTTCAGGGGGCGTGCAGCCCCAGCATTTT.

Many counts were recorded for this clonotype. The rearrangement joins TRBV9 to TRBJ2-1; TRBD1 aligns across 8 bases. The V gene's germline CDR1 is SGDLS and CDR2 YYNGEE. CDR3 length: 15 amino acids. The J segment lost 7 bases and the V segment lost 0 bases, leaving 6 bases of the junction unmatched. Written as DNA, the CDR3 is TGTGCCAGCAGCGTAGCAGGGGGCGGTTTGAATGAGCAGTTCTTC. The encoded protein is CASSVAGGGLNEQFF. The complete variable domain, with remaining parts taken from reference TRBV9 and TRBJ2-1, reads DSGVTQTPKHLITATGQRVTLRCSPRSGDLSVYWYQQSLDQGLQFLIQYYNGEERAKGNILERFSAQQFPDLHSELNLSSLELGDSALYFCASSVAGGGLNEQFFGPGTRLTVL.

As concerns this clonotype: With a much larger clone just one base away, this may be a read error. The chain carries TRBV6-5 and TRBJ1-1; possible D gene TRBD1, 6 bases. CDR1 and CDR2 (germline): MNHEY, SVGAGI. This CDR3 has 15 residues. CDR3 coding DNA: TGTGCCAACAGTTACCTGGGACAAATGAACACTGAAGCTTTCTTT. Protein product: CANSYLGQMNTEAFF.

The chain recombines TRBV6-2 or TRBV6-3 with TRBJ1-1; D is undetermined. In germline, CDR1 is MNHEY, CDR2 SVGEGT. This CDR3 region has 14 residues. V was cut by 6 bases and J by 1 base, with 12 bases left in between. The CDR3 nucleotides read TGTGCCAGCAGCCCCCATTCTGGGAACACTGAAGCTTTCTTT. Its translation is CASSPHSGNTEAFF.

This clonotype was seen many times. The chain is built from TRBV20-1 and TRBJ2-1; the match to TRBD1 covers 8 bases. The J segment lost 1 base and the V segment lost 1 base, leaving 3 bases of the junction unmatched. Per germline, CDR1 DFQATT and CDR2 SNEGSKA (reference sequence). This CDR3 region has 15 residues. The CDR3 sequence is CSARADRVSYNEQFF. CDR3 DNA sequence: TGCAGTGCTAGAGCGGACAGGGTATCCTACAATGAGCAGTTCTTC.

This clonotype occurred many times. The chain has TRBV20-1 and TRBJ2-7; D might be TRBD1 (6 bases). This CDR3 contains 15 residues. Germline CDR1 is DFQATT and CDR2 is SNEGSKA (reference sequence). Trimming removed 0 bases from V and 1 base from J, with 13 bases in between. Written as DNA, the CDR3 is TGCAGTGCTAGAGATTGGGGACACGGATCCTACGAGCAGTACTTC. Translation: CSARDWGHGSYEQYF.

This clonotype was observed at least ten times. The chain links TRBV7-3 to TRBJ1-1; D possibly corresponds to TRBD1 (5 bases). This CDR3 comprises 15 residues. In germline, CDR1 is SGHTA, CDR2 FQGTGA. Trimming cost V 5 bases and J 5 bases, with 18 bases left between them. The CDR3 DNA reads as TGTGCCAGCAGCCTACTCGCGCCGGGACTTACTGAAGCTTTCTTT. Translating it yields CASSLLAPGLTEAFF.

This chain uses TRBV7-2 with TRBJ2-3; perhaps TRBD2 as D (6 bases). V lost 6 bases to trimming and J lost 1 base, with 14 bases between them. The CDR3 is 15 amino acids. Germline CDR1 is SGHTA and CDR2 is FQGNSA. This chain's CDR3 is CASRLPGTRTDTQYF. The CDR3 DNA sequence: TGTGCCAGCAGACTACCCGGGACTCGCACAGATACGCAGTATTTT.

The chain recombines TRBV29-1 with TRBJ1-1; D is uncertain. The CDR3 runs to 14 residues. V lost 4 bases to trimming and J lost 1 base, with 13 bases between them. Germline loops: CDR1 SQVTM, CDR2 ANQGSEA. The CDR3, as DNA: TGCAGCGTTGTGGCCCGGCACGCGAACACTGAAGCTTTCTTT. Residues: CSVVARHANTEAFF.

This clonotype has just one count. The V gene is TRBV20-1, the J gene TRBJ1-2; 7 positions agree with TRBD1. V was clipped by 3 bases and J by 3 bases; unmatched bases: 7. Germline CDR1 and CDR2: DFQATT and SNEGSKA (reference sequence). The CDR3 is 14 amino acids. The CDR3 nucleotides read TGCAGTGCTAGGGAGACAGGGATTGACTATGGCTACACCTTC. Translation gives CSARETGIDYGYTF.

This clonotype has a count of ten or more. J is TRBJ1-1 and V is TRBV7-2, with D perhaps matching TRBD1 (5 bases). The CDR3 sequence is 15 residues long. CDR1 and CDR2 from the germline V gene are SGHTA and FQGNSA. V was cut by 5 bases and J by 1 base, with 14 bases left in between. The DNA for the CDR3 is TGTGCCAGCAGCCCCCCCCGGGGGACGAACACTGAAGCTTTCTTT. As protein: CASSPPRGTNTEAFF.

This clonotype was detected many times. This chain joins TRBV7-3 and TRBJ2-5; 7 bases line up with TRBD2. The CDR3 loop spans 15 amino acids. Germline trimming cut 7 bases from V and 2 bases from J; bases unmatched to any gene: 10. Germline lookup yields CDR1 SGHTA and CDR2 FQGTGA. The CDR3 reads CASTLGSGEQETQYF. CDR3 sequence (DNA): TGTGCCAGCACCCTGGGGAGCGGGGAACAAGAGACCCAGTACTTC.

This clonotype was seen repeatedly, ten times or more. The chain employs TRBV18 and TRBJ2-5, with TRBD1 as a possible D gene (7 bases). CDR1 and CDR2 from the germline V gene are KGHSH and LQKENI. Trimming removed 6 bases from V and 11 bases from J, with 22 bases in between. CDR3 length: 14 residues. Here the CDR3 reads CASSHDREEREQYF. The CDR3 DNA reads TGTGCCAGCTCCCATGACAGGGAAGAACGGGAGCAGTACTTC.

This clonotype was seen repeatedly, ten times or more. This rearrangement joins TRBV5-1 to TRBJ2-1; 12 nucleotides match TRBD1. This CDR3 spans 15 amino acids. CDR1 SGHRS and CDR2 YFSETQ come from the germline V gene. With V trimmed by 7 bases and J by 8 bases, 10 bases remained unmatched. The CDR3 sequence: CASALGQGAVDEQFF. The DNA of the CDR3 is TGCGCCAGCGCGTTGGGACAGGGGGCGGTGGATGAGCAGTTCTTC.

There are many counts of this clonotype. The chain employs TRBV12-3 or TRBV12-4 and TRBJ1-1; 8 bases match TRBD1. The length of the CDR3 is 15 residues. V trimming: 1 base; J trimming: 4 bases; junction bases outside the gene matches: 5. As DNA, the CDR3 is TGTGCCAGCAGTTTAGGAGGACAGGGAGGCACTGAAGCTTTCTTT. Protein: CASSLGGQGGTEAFF.

This clonotype occurred many times. V gene TRBV20-1 combines with J gene TRBJ1-4; D may be TRBD1 (6 bases). The CDR3 extends over 14 amino acids. Germline lookup yields CDR1 DFQATT and CDR2 SNEGSKA (reference sequence). The V end lost 2 bases, the J end lost 7 bases, and 14 bases lay between the germline ends. The CDR3 nucleotides are TGCAGTGCTAGACCCCACAGGGACATTGAAAAACTGTTTTTT. This sequence encodes CSARPHRDIEKLFF.

On this clonotype: It may be a read error: a sequence one base away is much more abundant. V is TRBV15 and J is TRBJ2-1; D call uncertain. CDR3 length: 14 residues. Per germline, CDR1 LNHNV and CDR2 YYDKDF (reference sequence). V lost 2 bases and J lost 13, with 18 bases in between. The CDR3 loop is CATSRSMYQETQFF. The CDR3 nucleotides read TGTGCCACCAGCAGATCTATGTACCAAGAGACCCAGTTCTTC.

In DNA form, the CDR3 reads TGTGCCAGTAGTATAGAGGGGAGTTCAGGGGAGACCCAGTTCTTC. This encodes CASSIEGSSGETQFF. The V gene is TRBV19, the J gene TRBJ2-1; a weak D match, TRBD1 (6 bases). CDR1 LNHDA and CDR2 SQIVND come from the germline V gene (reference sequence). Trimming took 0 bases from V and 13 from J, leaving 19 bases between them. The CDR3 is 15 residues long.

This clonotype was seen many times. The chain couples TRBV12-3 or TRBV12-4 to TRBJ2-1; TRBD2 agrees at 8 bases. This CDR3 is built from 15 residues. J was trimmed by 9 bases and V by 7 bases; bases with no gene match: 14. CDR3 in DNA: TGTGCCAGCATCCTGTCGGGGGGGCGGACCAGTGAGCAGTTCTTC. This codes for CASILSGGRTSEQFF.

This clonotype was seen repeatedly, ten times or more. CDR3 in amino acids: CAWSLSQGHETQYF. DNA for the CDR3: TGTGCCTGGAGCCTCTCTCAGGGTCACGAGACCCAGTACTTC. The genes are TRBV30 and TRBJ2-5, with D tentatively TRBD1 (5 bases). The CDR3 totals 14 residues. Germline loops: CDR1 GTSNPN, CDR2 SVGIG (reference sequence). Trimming removed 3 bases from V and 5 bases from J, with 16 bases in between.

This clonotype was found a few times. The gene calls are TRBV20-1 and TRBJ2-3; 10 bases agree with TRBD2. CDR1 is DFQATT and CDR2 is SNEGSKA in the germline V gene (reference sequence). CDR3 length: 14 amino acids. V lost 4 bases, J lost 11 bases, and 12 bases stayed unmatched. The CDR3 DNA reads as TGCAGTGCTAAGATAGCGGGGGGCCCTTCTGGGCAGTATTTT. Translated: CSAKIAGGPSGQYF.

Concerning this clonotype: A much larger clone lies a single base off, so this may be a read error. The chain uses TRBV28 and TRBJ2-5; 9 bases agree with TRBD1. Germline V gene data show CDR1 as MDHEN and CDR2 as SYDVKM. V shed 6 bases and J 5 bases; nucleotides not matched to a gene: 13. The CDR3 is 16 amino acids. CDR3: CASSPTPDRGYETQYF. The CDR3 DNA sequence: TGTGCCAGCAGCCCTACCCCAGACAGGGGGTACGAGACCCAGTACTTC.

This chain uses TRBV30 with TRBJ2-5; no reliable D call. The V gene's germline CDR1 is GTSNPN and CDR2 SVGIG (reference sequence). The CDR3 is 12 residues long. V was shortened by 0 bases and J by 6 bases, with 8 bases between the two germline ends. CDR3 region: CAWSVLEKTQYF. In DNA, the CDR3 is TGTGCCTGGAGTGTACTGGAGAAGACCCAGTACTTC.

The chain combines TRBV20-1 with TRBJ2-1; 7 bases agree with TRBD2. The CDR3 has 15 amino acids. CDR1 is DFQATT and CDR2 is SNEGSKA in the germline V gene (reference sequence). The ends lost 1 base at V and 6 bases at J; junction bases unmatched: 9. The CDR3 DNA reads as TGCAGTGCTAGAGGTGCAGCGGGGAGGGGCAATGAGCAGTTCTTC. Protein sequence: CSARGAAGRGNEQFF.